The present T cell receptor (beta chain) was sequenced within a study of CD8 T cell repertoires and HIV-1 epitope variants. Study-level information: T cells were stimulated with Twenty-five Gag and Nef peptides separately. An uncultured baseline aliquot held 1M T cells. Tested: three Gag epitope families, Nef HW9 and YT9.

The V gene's germline CDR1 is MNHEY and CDR2 SMNVEV (reference sequence). This CDR3 spans 13 amino acids. V was pared by 8 bases and J by 4 bases, with 1 base of the junction left unmatched. TCR beta CDR3 was sequenced at survey depth on immunoSEQ. This table comes from immunoSEQ multiplex PCR, and its TCRdb copy is limited to in-frame clones, with some not included. The sample contains tens of thousands of clones, roughly four fifths of which appear only once. This clone turned up a few times. The chain employs TRBV27 and TRBJ1-5; TRBD1 matches at 11 bases. Sequenced: uncultured baseline CD8+ T cells from peripheral blood mononuclear cells (PBMCs). This sequence was found in a male donor with HIV. CDR3 bases: TGTGCCAGCCGGGACAGGGGGAATCAGCCCCAGCATTTT. Translated: CASRDRGNQPQHF.